This T cell receptor (beta chain) was sequenced for a study of OX40 agonist ivuxolimab in advanced cancers. Study-level information: Partial responses were seen in three patients, one with hepatocellular carcinoma and two with cutaneous melanoma. Study-wide points: The study found that CD8+ T cells averaged more expanded clones than CD4+.

The CDR3 is 13 amino acids. Germline V gives CDR1 SNHLY, CDR2 FYNNEI. The ends were cut back, 0 bases at V and 3 bases at J, with 2 bases in the middle. Concerning this clone itself: Its specificity is not known.

Blood sampling took place at baseline, cycle 4 day 1, and cycle 7 day 1. Profiled with immunoSEQ multiplex PCR; TCRdb holds only in-frame clones, not every one. Counted here are about 61,000 clones, 86% occurring once; the ten biggest clones make up roughly 1.1%. This chain joins TRBV2 and TRBJ2-2; D is undetermined. This sequence originates from an adult with an advanced solid tumor such as melanoma, head and neck, liver or kidney cancer. The specimen comprised CD4+ or CD8+ T cells sorted from blood, sampled in a trial of the OX40 agonist ivuxolimab. The chain's CDR3 is CASSEAHTGELFF. CDR3 DNA: TGTGCCAGCAGTGAAGCACACACCGGGGAGCTGTTTTTT.